This T cell receptor (beta chain) comes out of a study of patients and donors after allogeneic stem cell transplantation. TCRdb ran MiXCR on the RT-PCR reads and lists one entry per CDR3 protein. The sample lists some 160,000 distinct CDR3 sequences, approximately 24% occurring once. The sample comprised blood, either unsorted or a sorted T cell fraction (not recorded which). The TCR was taken from a human donor who was either an allogeneic HSCT recipient or a stem cell or donor lymphocyte infusion donor (not recorded which). It is not recorded whose cells these are; they may come from a transplant donor.

The CDR3 region is CASSVEGTASYEQYF. Written as DNA, the CDR3 is TGTGCCAGCAGCGTAGAAGGGACGGCTTCCTACGAGCAGTACTTC. The chain links TRBV9 to TRBJ2-7; D may be TRBD1 or TRBD2 (5 bases each). V was trimmed by 0 bases and J by 1 base, leaving 11 bases between them. From germline, CDR1 is SGDLS and CDR2 YYNGEE. CDR3 length equals 15 residues.